Following are 25 T cell receptor beta chains from one sample sequenced in a study of CD8 T cells in Susac syndrome. A quantity of about 0.5 to 1 ug RNA underwent reverse transcription using random hexamers. MiXCR, run by TCRdb on the immunoSEQ multiplex PCR reads, gives a single entry per CDR3 protein. The sample consists of about 150,000 distinct CDR3 sequences, 90% to 96% of them appearing once. Sequenced input: CD4+ T cells from PBMCs. Receptors were obtained from a human donor with Susac syndrome.

This rearrangement joins TRBV6-1 to TRBJ2-5, with TRBD2 identical over 15 bases. V shed 6 bases and J 7 bases; nucleotides not matched to a gene: 12. The CDR3 covers 17 residues. CDR1 MNHNS and CDR2 SASEGT come from the germline V gene. CDR3 DNA sequence: TGTGCCAGCAGCAATCGAAGGACTAGCGGGGGGGCGGCGACCCAGTACTTC. Residues: CASSNRRTSGGAATQYF.

The chain uses TRBV3-1 and TRBJ2-6; D perhaps matches TRBD2 (6 bases). CDR3 length: 14 residues. V was pared by 3 bases and J by 3 bases, with 6 bases between. CDR1 and CDR2 (germline): LGHDT, YNNKEL (reference sequence). The CDR3 coding sequence is TGTGCCAGCAGCCATAGCGGTGGGGCCAACGTCCTGACTTTC. It specifies CASSHSGGANVLTF.

This chain uses TRBV12-3 or TRBV12-4 with TRBJ2-7; D possibly corresponds to TRBD1 (6 bases). This CDR3 is built from 12 residues. Trimming pared 3 bases from V and 6 bases from J, leaving 9 bases between. CDR3 nucleotide sequence: TGTGCCAGCAGTTTCGTAGGGGGCGAGCAGTACTTC. This sequence encodes CASSFVGGEQYF.

This chain connects TRBV20-1 to TRBJ1-2; the D is unclear. V shed 0 bases and J shed 7 bases, with 18 bases lying between them. Germline V lookup: CDR1 DFQATT, CDR2 SNEGSKA (reference sequence). This CDR3 has 15 amino acids. The CDR3 sequence: CSARDPPQEGRGYTF. The DNA of the CDR3 is TGCAGTGCTAGAGACCCCCCCCAGGAAGGTCGTGGCTACACCTTC.

The rearrangement links TRBV24-1 to TRBJ2-5; 12 positions agree with TRBD1. The germline gives CDR1 KGHDR, CDR2 SFDVKD. The CDR3 loop spans 16 amino acids. The V gene end was trimmed by 3 bases and the J gene end by 6 bases; junction bases not matched to a gene: 7. The CDR3 loop reads CATSDRPGQGAKTQYF. The CDR3 nucleotides read TGTGCCACCAGTGATCGGCCGGGACAGGGGGCGAAGACCCAGTACTTC.

The chain combines TRBV5-4 with TRBJ2-4; possible D gene TRBD2, 7 bases. The CDR3 loop spans 14 amino acids. The germline gives CDR1 SGHNT, CDR2 YYREEE (reference sequence). Trimming shortened V by 0 bases and J by 6 bases, and 10 bases separated the two germline ends. CDR3 in amino acids: CASSLERGGNIQYF. Written as DNA, the CDR3 is TGTGCCAGCAGCTTGGAAAGGGGGGGAAACATTCAGTACTTC.

The chain couples TRBV9 to TRBJ2-3, with no clear D. CDR3 length: 13 amino acids. Germline lookup yields CDR1 SGDLS and CDR2 YYNGEE. Trimming left V 0 bases short and J 3 bases short, with 5 bases between. The CDR3 loop reads CASSVARTDTQYF. In nucleotides, the CDR3 is TGTGCCAGCAGCGTAGCGAGGACAGATACGCAGTATTTT.

V gene TRBV20-1 combines with J gene TRBJ2-7, with 9 bases matching TRBD2. J was trimmed by 1 base and V by 5 bases; bases with no gene match: 6. The CDR3 runs 14 residues. In germline, CDR1 is DFQATT, CDR2 SNEGSKA (reference sequence). CDR3 sequence reads: CSAGSGGPSYEQYF. The CDR3 nucleotides read TGCAGTGCTGGTAGCGGGGGACCTTCCTACGAGCAGTACTTC.

The chain has TRBV6-6 and TRBJ2-5; maybe TRBD1 (6 bases). The V end lost 0 bases, the J end lost 5 bases, and 10 bases lay between the germline ends. CDR1 is MNHNY and CDR2 is SVGAGI in the germline V gene (reference sequence). The CDR3 sequence is 14 residues long. The CDR3 loop reads CASSYSMGAETQYF. CDR3 nucleotides: TGTGCCAGCAGTTACTCGATGGGGGCGGAGACCCAGTACTTC.

The chain carries TRBV28 and TRBJ2-7, with TRBD1 matching 8 bases. V trimming: 5 bases; J trimming: 9 bases; junction bases outside the gene matches: 3. Per the germline V gene, CDR1 is MDHEN and CDR2 is SYDVKM. The CDR3 runs 11 residues. CDR3 bases: TGTGCCAGCAGTGCCACAGGGGGGCAGTACTTC. Translated, it gives CASSATGGQYF.

The genes are TRBV7-2 and TRBJ2-1; D call uncertain. Trimming took off 5 bases at V and 0 bases at J, with 8 bases between the two ends. The CDR3 contains 14 residues. Germline V gives CDR1 SGHTA, CDR2 FQGNSA. The CDR3 is CASSEPRSYNEQFF. DNA for the CDR3: TGTGCCAGCAGCGAGCCCCGCTCCTACAATGAGCAGTTCTTC.

Here the CDR3 reads CASSVWDTFSGNTIYF. DNA for the CDR3: TGTGCCAGCAGCGTTTGGGACACATTCTCTGGAAACACCATATATTTT. The chain employs TRBV9 and TRBJ1-3, with D tentatively TRBD1 (6 bases). V lost 2 bases and J 0 bases, leaving 12 bases between the germline ends. Per germline, CDR1 SGDLS and CDR2 YYNGEE. This CDR3 is 16 amino acids long.

This chain links TRBV5-1 with TRBJ2-1, with 8 bases that match TRBD2. Germline V gene data show CDR1 as SGHRS and CDR2 as YFSETQ. The CDR3 runs 16 residues. V shed 4 bases and J 8 bases; nucleotides not matched to a gene: 14. The CDR3 DNA is TGCGCCAGCAGCCCTAGTGGGGGACTAGGGGTTGATGAGCAGTTCTTC. It yields the protein CASSPSGGLGVDEQFF.

J is TRBJ2-5 and V is TRBV12-3 or TRBV12-4; tentative D call: TRBD2 (7 bases). The CDR3 contains 15 residues. V lost 6 bases to trimming and J lost 5 bases, with 19 bases between them. The CDR3: CASRPRGGKLETQYF. DNA for the CDR3: TGTGCCAGCAGACCGAGGGGGGGGAAATTGGAGACCCAGTACTTC.

This clonotype is a singleton in its sample. The chain is built from TRBV29-1 and TRBJ1-1; 7 positions match TRBD1. V lost 4 bases to trimming and J lost 6 bases; unmatched junction nucleotides: 14. The CDR3 runs to 15 residues. The germline V gene encodes CDR1 SQVTM and CDR2 ANQGSEA. For the CDR3, the DNA is TGCAGCGTTGCAGGGGGTCTAGGGAGAAAGTCTGAAGCTTTCTTT. Translating it yields CSVAGGLGRKSEAFF. The complete variable domain, with remaining parts taken from reference TRBV29-1 and TRBJ1-1, reads SAVISQKPSRDICQRGTSLTIQCQVDSQVTMMFWYRQQPGQSLTLIATANQGSEATYESGFVIDKFPISRPNLTFSTLTVSNMSPEDSSIYLCSVAGGLGRKSEAFFGQGTRLTVV.

The chain links TRBV15 to TRBJ1-2; D is uncertain. Between the trimmed V and J ends, which lost 1 base and 2 bases, there was a span of 11 bases. The CDR3 runs to 15 residues. The germline V gene has CDR1 LNHNV and CDR2 YYDKDF (reference sequence). The CDR3 reads CATSRAGIPNYGYTF. CDR3 DNA: TGTGCCACCAGCAGAGCGGGGATCCCAAACTATGGCTACACCTTC.

The chain is built from TRBV28 and TRBJ1-2, with 9 positions matching TRBD1. CDR3 size: 13 residues. CDR1 and CDR2 (germline): MDHEN, SYDVKM. V gave up 7 bases and J gave up 6 bases; unmatched junction bases: 6. The CDR3 spells CASTSRTGDGYTF. The DNA of the CDR3 is TGTGCCAGCACCTCGCGGACAGGGGATGGCTACACCTTC.

The genes are TRBV6-2 or TRBV6-3 and TRBJ1-5; a possible D gene is TRBD1 (6 bases). The CDR3 sequence is 13 residues long. Germline-derived CDR1 and CDR2 are MNHEY and SVGEGT. Trimming shortened V by 9 bases and J by 5 bases, and 14 bases separated the two germline ends. CDR3 amino acids: CASRDTGYQPQHF. Written as DNA, the CDR3 is TGTGCCAGTCGGGACACCGGTTATCAGCCCCAGCATTTT.

The rearrangement uses TRBV3-1 and TRBJ2-3, with D possibly TRBD2 on 6 matching bases. The germline V and J ends were trimmed by 8 bases and 5 bases, with 11 bases remaining between them. Germline V gene sequence: CDR1 LGHDT, CDR2 YNNKEL (reference sequence). The CDR3 is 12 residues long. DNA for the CDR3: TGTGCCAGCGGGCAGGAGGGAGATACGCAGTATTTT. This encodes CASGQEGDTQYF.

The V call is TRBV3-1, the J call TRBJ1-2; no definite D call. Germline CDR1 LGHDT, CDR2 YNNKEL (reference sequence). This CDR3 is built from 12 residues. V was pared by 7 bases and J by 5 bases, with 11 bases between. CDR3 sequence: CASTTRGYGYTF. The CDR3 region has the DNA TGTGCCAGCACCACAAGAGGGTATGGCTACACCTTC. The entire variable domain, with the rest obtained from reference TRBV3-1 and TRBJ1-2, is as follows: DTAVSQTPKYLVTQMGNDKSIKCEQNLGHDTMYWYKQDSKKFLKIMFSYNNKELIINETVPNRFSPKSPDKAHLNLHINSLELGDSAVYFCASTTRGYGYTFGSGTRLTVV.

The chain combines TRBV7-3 with TRBJ2-1; the match to TRBD2 covers 9 bases. With V trimmed by 2 bases and J by 2 bases, 1 base remained unmatched. From germline, CDR1 is SGHTA and CDR2 FQGTGA. CDR3 length: 15 amino acids. The CDR3 loop reads CASSLRLAAYNEQFF. CDR3 bases: TGTGCCAGCAGCTTACGACTAGCGGCCTACAATGAGCAGTTCTTC.

The chain joins TRBV25-1 to TRBJ1-6, with D unclear. Per germline, CDR1 MGHDK and CDR2 SYGVNS. V lost 5 bases, J lost 0 bases, and 2 bases lay in between. This CDR3 contains 13 residues. CDR3 sequence: CASSPSYNSPLHF. CDR3 nucleotide sequence: TGTGCCAGCAGTCCCTCCTATAATTCACCCCTCCACTTT.

The chain uses TRBV6-5 and TRBJ1-6; D call uncertain. The V end was cut by 8 bases, the J end by 13 bases, with 21 bases between. Germline CDR1 is MNHEY and CDR2 is SVGAGI. The length of the CDR3 is 14 residues. For the CDR3, the DNA is TGTGCCAGCTCTGGTGGTGTGGGTATGTGGCCCCTCCACTTT. It is translated as CASSGGVGMWPLHF.

The CDR3 DNA follows: TGCGCCAGCAGCTTGGGGTCTGGCTACACCTTC. It yields the protein CASSLGSGYTF. V gene TRBV5-1 combines with J gene TRBJ1-2; the D is unclear. The CDR3 is made up of 11 amino acids. V was clipped by 0 bases and J by 7 bases, with 4 bases between them. Per germline, CDR1 SGHRS and CDR2 YFSETQ.

V and J are TRBV29-1 and TRBJ2-7, with 11 bases matching TRBD2. The CDR3 totals 14 residues. Trimming at V came to 6 bases and at J to 4 bases, leaving 8 bases not matched to a gene. Germline V CDR1 and CDR2: SQVTM, ANQGSEA. In DNA form, the CDR3 reads TGCAGCGTCGCTCTAGCGGGAGGAAGTTACGAGCAGTACTTC. Translating gives CSVALAGGSYEQYF.